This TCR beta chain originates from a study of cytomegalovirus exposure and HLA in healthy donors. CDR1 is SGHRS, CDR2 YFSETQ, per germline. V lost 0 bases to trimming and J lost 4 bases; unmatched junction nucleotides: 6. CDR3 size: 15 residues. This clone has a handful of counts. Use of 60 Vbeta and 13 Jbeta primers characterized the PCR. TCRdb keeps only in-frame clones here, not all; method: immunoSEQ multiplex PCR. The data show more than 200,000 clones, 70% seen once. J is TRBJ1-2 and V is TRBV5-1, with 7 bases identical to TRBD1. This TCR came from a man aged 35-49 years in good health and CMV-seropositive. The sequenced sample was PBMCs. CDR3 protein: CASSLASGGGYGYTF. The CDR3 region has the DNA TGCGCCAGCAGCTTGGCGTCAGGGGGAGGCTATGGCTACACCTTC.